This TCR beta chain was sequenced for a study of graft-versus-host responses after intestinal transplantation (TCRdb year 2021). About the study as a whole: Multivisceral, liver-intestinal, or isolated intestinal transplants were received by the recipients. To identify alloreactive clones, pre-transplant mixed lymphocyte reaction products were sequenced and compared with unstimulated pre-transplant donor and recipient T cells. All recipients received anti-thymocyte globulin induction followed by maintenance tacrolimus and steroids for three to four years. The cohort enrolled fewer than 25 intestinal transplant recipients including one retransplant, and a few patients lacking pretransplant specimens were excluded. After intestinal transplantation, graft-versus-host and host-versus-graft alloreactive T cell clones were followed in the graft, circulation and bone marrow using bulk TCR-beta CDR3 sequencing. Rather than going through the commercial service, samples from a few later patients were sequenced in-house on an Illumina MiSeq and processed with MiXCR. Donor T cell macrochimerism was defined as a peak of at least 4% donor T cells among recipient peripheral blood mononuclear cells. The research as a whole found: GvH clones were found in recipient bone marrow, and some of the GvH clones appeared earlier in ileal mucosa or blood, which is consistent with an intestinal mucosal origin. In patients with donor T cell macrochimerism, the allografts had high GvH to HvG T cell clonal ratios. The conclusions were limited by the relatively low number and heterogeneity of the intestinal transplant patients. Early after transplant, declines in HvG clones were associated with peak levels of circulating GvH clones.

Comments on this clone: The antigen it binds to is not known. Base qualities are not recorded, but no much larger clone differs from it by a single base.

In the first month after transplant, blood samples were collected up to 4 times, and after that at least monthly when available. Library construction relied on the immunoSEQ multiplex PCR assay. For most patients, high-throughput TCR-beta CDR3 sequencing of genomic DNA was performed by Adaptive Biotechnologies. In the authors' own workflow: Adaptive's ImmunoSEQ software was the source of the TCR sequencing data for 15 to 20 patients, while three other patients were processed with MiXCR and VDJtools. CDR3 nucleotide sequences shared by donor and recipient were removed because the origin of these sequences could not be assigned. To count as alloreactive, a clone needed at least 2-fold expansion over unstimulated cells and a minimum CFSE-low frequency of 0.002% (template counts) or 0.001% (read counts). Mappable clones were those detected in sequenced pre-transplant spleen, lymph node, or MLR CFSE-low populations of the donor or recipient. Cumulative frequency of alloreactive clones was calculated as a percentage of all sequences weighted by copy number. TCRdb holds this immuneACCESS table with in-frame rearrangements only. Some clones are missing; in checked studies, unresolved V genes explain under half, and the rest has no known cause. Clone size and the V and J calls come from that table; the DNA yielded D and trimming. In this sample the table shows more than 9,500 clones, around 84% of which occur a single time. Of the sample, roughly 9% falls within the top ten clones.

CDR1 and CDR2 are drawn from the germline V gene: MNHEY, SVGAGI. The CDR3 contains 14 residues, cysteine and phenylalanine counted. Only CDR3 DNA is held: 42 bases, read in frame from base 1. V was cut back by 5 bases and J by 5 bases, leaving a gap of 15 bases between them. This material consisted of PBMCs, taken about 300 days after intestinal transplant. The rearrangement combines TRBV6-5 with TRBJ1-1; there is no confident call for the D gene. This receptor was taken from a human patient who received an intestinal transplant, so some T cells may come from the graft donor. Here the CDR3 is given as CASSPISGTTEAFF. The DNA sequence is given as TGTGCCAGCAGTCCCATATCCGGAACGACTGAAGCTTTCTTT.